This T cell receptor (beta chain) was observed in a study of spatial heterogeneity in lung cancer. General study findings and limits: Coverage estimated for tumor T cells reached 5.5% to 9% for alpha chains and less than 15% for beta chains. Counts of expanded alpha and beta TCRs within tumors tracked the tumor nonsynonymous mutation count. There was tracking of ubiquitous and regional nonsynonymous mutations by the respective counts of ubiquitous and regional expanded TCRs.

TCRdb fed the 5' RACE reads into MiXCR, producing one record per CDR3 protein. Of about 17,000 distinct CDR3 sequences in the sample, 6.2% are singletons; the top ten hold approximately 6.8%. CDR3 length: 14 amino acids. Trimming took 2 bases from V and 5 from J, leaving 9 bases between them. From germline, CDR1 is MNHNY and CDR2 SVGAGI (reference sequence). This clonotype is categorized as medium-sized. The antigen is undetermined. As for time point: sample taken at primary tumor resection. Samples were obtained from more than 70 donors, all untreated early-stage non-small cell lung cancer patients. The specimen was lung tumor tissue, collected at surgery. The chain links TRBV6-6 to TRBJ2-2; possibly TRBD2 for D (5 bases). The receptor's source is a male donor with early-stage non-small cell lung cancer. CDR3 sequence reads: CASSYSGETGELFF. The CDR3 DNA reads as TGTGCCAGCAGTTACAGCGGTGAAACCGGGGAGCTGTTTTTT.